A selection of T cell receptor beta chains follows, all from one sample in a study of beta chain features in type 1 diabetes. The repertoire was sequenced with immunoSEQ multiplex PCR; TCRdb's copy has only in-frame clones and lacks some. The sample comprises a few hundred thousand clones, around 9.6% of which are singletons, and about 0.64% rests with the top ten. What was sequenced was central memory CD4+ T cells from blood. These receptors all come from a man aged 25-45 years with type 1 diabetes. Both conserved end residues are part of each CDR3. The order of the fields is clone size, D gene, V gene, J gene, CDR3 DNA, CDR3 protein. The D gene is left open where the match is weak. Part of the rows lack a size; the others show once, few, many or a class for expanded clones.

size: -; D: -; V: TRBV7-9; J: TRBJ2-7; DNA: TGTGCCAGCAGCTTAGGAACTAATGGGGCCCTAGCCTACGAGCAGTACTTC; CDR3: CASSLGTNGALAYEQYF
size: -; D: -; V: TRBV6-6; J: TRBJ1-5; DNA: TGTGCCAGCAGTCACCGGGACGGAGATCAGCCCCAGCATTTT; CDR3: CASSHRDGDQPQHF
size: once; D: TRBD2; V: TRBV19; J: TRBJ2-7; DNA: TGTGCCAGTAGTCGTCTGGGGGGGGAGACCTACGAGCAGTACTTC; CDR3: CASSRLGGETYEQYF
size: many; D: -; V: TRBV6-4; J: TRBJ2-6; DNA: TGTGCCAGCAGTGCCGGGGCCAACGTCCTGACTTTC; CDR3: CASSAGANVLTF
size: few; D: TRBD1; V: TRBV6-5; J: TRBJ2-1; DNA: TGTGCCAGCAGCTTAGACAGGGGGGAGTGGAATGAGCAGTTCTTC; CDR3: CASSLDRGEWNEQFF
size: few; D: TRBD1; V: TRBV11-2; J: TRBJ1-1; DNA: TGTGCCAGCAGCTTCGGACAGGGCGCTGAAGCTTTCTTT; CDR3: CASSFGQGAEAFF
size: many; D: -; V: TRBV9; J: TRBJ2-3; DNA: TGTGCCAGCAGCGTAGCTATGCCCGGAAGCACAGATACGCAGTATTTT; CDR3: CASSVAMPGSTDTQYF
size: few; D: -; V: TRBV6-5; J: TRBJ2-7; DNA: TGTGCCAGCACCCCCGGGGTGGGGACTGGGGAGCAGTACTTC; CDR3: CASTPGVGTGEQYF
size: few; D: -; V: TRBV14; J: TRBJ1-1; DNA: TGTGCCAGCAGCCAAAAGAACACTGAAGCTTTCTTT; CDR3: CASSQKNTEAFF
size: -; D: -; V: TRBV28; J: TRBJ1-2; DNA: TGTGCCAGCAGCTCAAGCTATGGCTACACCTTC; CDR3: CASSSSYGYTF
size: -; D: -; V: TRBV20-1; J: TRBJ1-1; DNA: TGCAGAGGTATAGGGGGGGCTAAAGCTTTCTTT; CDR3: CRGIGGAKAFF
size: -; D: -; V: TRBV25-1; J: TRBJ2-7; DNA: TGTGCCAGCAGGCACAGGATCAACGAGCAGTACTTC; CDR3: CASRHRINEQYF
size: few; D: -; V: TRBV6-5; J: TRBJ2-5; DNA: TGTGCCATCCTGCCCAGAGGAGAGACCCAGTACTTC; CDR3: CAILPRGETQYF
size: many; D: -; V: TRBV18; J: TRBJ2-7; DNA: TGTGCCAGCTCACCGGGGGAAAGCTACGAGCAGTACTTC; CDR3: CASSPGESYEQYF
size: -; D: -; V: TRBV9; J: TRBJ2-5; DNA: TGTGCCAGCAGCTTCCCCCGGGGGACCCAGTACTTC; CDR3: CASSFPRGTQYF
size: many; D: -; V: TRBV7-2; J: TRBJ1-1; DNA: TGTGCCAGCCGTTCGGATGGGAACACTGAAGCTTTCTTT; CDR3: CASRSDGNTEAFF
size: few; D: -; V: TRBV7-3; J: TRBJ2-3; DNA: TGTGCCAGCAGCTTTACCCGATTTAGCAGCACAGATACGCAGTATTTT; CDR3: CASSFTRFSSTDTQYF
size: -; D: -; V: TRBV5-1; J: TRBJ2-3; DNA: TGCGCCAGCAGCTTAAATAGCGAGACAGATACGCAGTATTTT; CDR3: CASSLNSETDTQYF
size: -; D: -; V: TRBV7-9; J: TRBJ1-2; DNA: TGCGCCAGCAGCCAAGATCCAGTGTCATATGGCTACACCTTC; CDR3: CASSQDPVSYGYTF
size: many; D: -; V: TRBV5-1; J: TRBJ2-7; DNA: TGCGCCAGCAGCTTGGATGGCTACGAGCAGTACTTC; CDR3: CASSLDGYEQYF
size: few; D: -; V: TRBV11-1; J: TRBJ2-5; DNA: TGTGCCAGCAGCTTTAGGGGACACTCGGCGACCCAGTACTTC; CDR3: CASSFRGHSATQYF
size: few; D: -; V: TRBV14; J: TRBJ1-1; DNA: TGTGCCAGCAGCCGGAATCTCGAGGGGGAAGCTTTCTTT; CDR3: CASSRNLEGEAFF
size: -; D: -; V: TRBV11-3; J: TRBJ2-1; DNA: TGTGCCAGCAGCTTAGGCCGGGATACAAGCTCCTACAATGAGCAGTTCTTC; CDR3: CASSLGRDTSSYNEQFF
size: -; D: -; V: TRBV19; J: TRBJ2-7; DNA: TGTGCCAGTAGTATTGGATCTCTCTACGAGCAGTACTTC; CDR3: CASSIGSLYEQYF